This entry lists 17 T cell receptor beta chains sequenced from one sample in a study of cytomegalovirus exposure and HLA in healthy donors. It was with 60 Vbeta and 13 Jbeta primers that the PCR ran. Method: immunoSEQ multiplex PCR; TCRdb's copy keeps in-frame clones and lacks some. The profile shows more than 150,000 clones, roughly 78% of them singletons. Sequenced input: PBMCs. Receptors originate from a woman aged 25 to 39 in good health and CMV-seronegative.

The V and J genes are TRBV5-4 and TRBJ2-1, with 11 bases lining up with TRBD2. Trimming took 0 bases from V and 7 from J; bases not matched to a gene: 9. Per the germline V gene, CDR1 is SGHNT and CDR2 is YYREEE (reference sequence). This CDR3 has 17 amino acids. As DNA, the CDR3 is TGTGCCAGCAGCTTGGAACCCCTAGCGGGGGGACGGAATGAGCAGTTCTTC. Translation gives CASSLEPLAGGRNEQFF.

With regard to this clone: Within the sample, other DNA sequences also encode this same CDR3. The J gene is TRBJ1-1, the V gene TRBV18; unclear D gene. V lost 2 bases, J lost 5 bases, and 9 bases lay in between. The CDR3 is 13 amino acids. Germline V lookup: CDR1 KGHSH, CDR2 LQKENI. CDR3 sequence: CASSPDLNTEAFF. CDR3 nucleotides: TGTGCCAGCTCACCAGATCTAAATACTGAAGCTTTCTTT.

The chain joins TRBV13 to TRBJ1-1; D gene unclear. The CDR3 totals 16 residues. CDR1 is PRHDT, CDR2 FYEKMQ, per germline (reference sequence). The V gene lost 0 bases and the J gene lost 0 bases, with 11 bases spanning the gap. The CDR3: CASSLGHRRLNTEAFF. CDR3 nucleotide sequence: TGTGCCAGCAGCTTAGGCCACCGGAGGCTGAACACTGAAGCTTTCTTT.

The rearrangement links TRBV5-8 to TRBJ1-3, with D unclear. V shed 2 bases and J shed 2 bases, with 8 bases lying between them. This CDR3 contains 14 residues. Germline-derived CDR1 and CDR2 are SGHTS and YDEGEE. The CDR3 spells CASSFRAPGNTIYF. The CDR3 region has the DNA TGTGCCAGCAGCTTTCGAGCGCCTGGAAACACCATATATTTT.

This chain joins TRBV5-1 and TRBJ2-5, with D possibly being TRBD1 (5 bases). The V gene's germline CDR1 is SGHRS and CDR2 YFSETQ. The CDR3 length is 14 residues. V was shortened by 1 base and J by 5 bases, with 12 bases between the two germline ends. Here the CDR3 DNA reads TGCGCCAGCAGCTTGTTACGGTGGGGCGAGACCCAGTACTTC. As protein: CASSLLRWGETQYF.

As concerns this clone: At one of its ends the junction is not consistent with the germline gene, which may arise from a read error. The V call is TRBV5-6, the J call TRBJ2-7, with 12 nucleotides matching TRBD1. The germline CDR1 and CDR2 sequences are SGHDT and YYEEEE. CDR3 size: 16 residues. The CDR3, as DNA: TGTGCCAGCAGTGCCCCGGCAGGGACAGGGGGCTACGGGCAGTACTTC. Amino acid sequence: CASSAPAGTGGYGQYF.

This clone was seen only a few times. The CDR3 sequence: CASSDEYAGGYTF. The DNA for the CDR3 is TGTGCCAGCAGTGATGAGTACGCCGGTGGCTACACCTTC. The chain carries TRBV2 and TRBJ1-2; no clear D. Germline lookup yields CDR1 SNHLY and CDR2 FYNNEI. V was pared by 3 bases and J by 7 bases, with 12 bases between. The CDR3 runs to 13 residues.

The J gene is TRBJ2-7, the V gene TRBV6-5; a possible D gene is TRBD2 (6 bases). The CDR3 loop spans 15 amino acids. Germline-derived CDR1 and CDR2 are MNHEY and SVGAGI. Trimming cost V 6 bases and J 0 bases, with 15 bases left between them. The CDR3 bases are TGTGCCAGCAGACGGGACTTTGTCGACTCCTACGAGCAGTACTTC. It codes for CASRRDFVDSYEQYF.

The chain combines TRBV30 with TRBJ1-4, with 7 bases identical to TRBD1. The germline V gene has CDR1 GTSNPN and CDR2 SVGIG (reference sequence). V lost 0 bases, J lost 8 bases, and 12 bases stayed unmatched. The CDR3 consists of 16 residues. CDR3 protein: CAWSVPQTGFDEKLFF. The DNA for the CDR3 is TGTGCCTGGAGTGTACCCCAGACAGGGTTTGACGAAAAACTGTTTTTT. The full variable domain, completed using reference TRBV30 and TRBJ1-4, is SQTIHQWPATLVQPVGSPLSLECTVEGTSNPNLYWYRQAAGRGLQLLFYSVGIGQISSEVPQNLSASRPQDRQFILSSKKLLLSDSGFYLCAWSVPQTGFDEKLFFGSGTQLSVL.

V and J are TRBV4-1 and TRBJ2-1; 10 positions agree with TRBD2. Germline V lookup: CDR1 MGHRA, CDR2 YSYEKL. This CDR3 contains 16 residues. V lost 3 bases, J lost 8 bases, and 10 bases stayed unmatched. DNA for the CDR3: TGCGCCAGCAGCCACCCGAGAGCGGGGGGGCCTGATGAGCAGTTCTTC. Residues: CASSHPRAGGPDEQFF.

The V call is TRBV18, the J call TRBJ2-2; 7 bases map to TRBD1. This CDR3 has 15 residues. Germline CDR1 is KGHSH and CDR2 is LQKENI. The V gene end was trimmed by 0 bases and the J gene end by 3 bases; junction bases not matched to a gene: 1. CDR3: CASSPPGQHTGELFF. The DNA of the CDR3 is TGTGCCAGCTCACCACCGGGACAGCACACCGGGGAGCTGTTTTTT.

This clone showed up just a few times. The V call is TRBV6-1, the J call TRBJ2-7; D might be TRBD1 (6 bases). V shed 10 bases and J shed 7 bases, with 26 bases lying between them. Germline CDR1 is MNHNS and CDR2 is SASEGT. The CDR3 spans 15 residues. The CDR3 DNA follows: TGTGCCACCATTTTGGTTGGGGGCCCCACTTGGGAGCAGTACTTC. Protein: CATILVGGPTWEQYF.

This sequence joins TRBV18 and TRBJ1-3; D possibly corresponds to TRBD1 (6 bases). Germline loops: CDR1 KGHSH, CDR2 LQKENI. The CDR3 extends over 16 amino acids. Trimming stripped 0 bases from V and 4 bases from J, with 13 bases between. CDR3 nucleotides: TGTGCCAGCTCACCACCGGGGGGGCGGACAGGAAACACCATATATTTT. Residues: CASSPPGGRTGNTIYF.

The rearrangement uses TRBV5-1 and TRBJ2-7; TRBD1 aligns across 8 bases. Germline assignment: CDR1 SGHRS and CDR2 YFSETQ. The CDR3 runs 14 residues. V gave up 0 bases and J gave up 3 bases; unmatched junction bases: 2. The CDR3 DNA follows: TGCGCCAGCAGCTTGGGGGACAGGAGCTACGAGCAGTACTTC. It translates to CASSLGDRSYEQYF.

V and J are TRBV7-3 and TRBJ2-3, with 12 bases that match TRBD2. The CDR3 totals 14 residues. Germline V gene data show CDR1 as SGHTA and CDR2 as FQGTGA. Trimming at V came to 5 bases and at J to 6 bases, leaving 3 bases not matched to a gene. Here the CDR3 DNA reads TGTGCCAGCAGCCCCGGGACTAGCGGGGATACGCAGTATTTT. Amino acids: CASSPGTSGDTQYF.

This clone was observed a handful of times. Germline and junction disagree at one end, which may indicate a read error. The chain employs TRBV6-5 and TRBJ1-1, with D perhaps matching TRBD1 (6 bases). The CDR3 extends over 14 amino acids. Germline V gives CDR1 MNHEY, CDR2 SVGAGI. The CDR3 DNA reads TGTACCAGCAGTTTGGTTCAGGGGCCCACTGAAGCTTTCTTT. Translating gives CTSSLVQGPTEAFF.

The J gene is TRBJ2-5, the V gene TRBV21-1; TRBD2 is the table's D call and was not checked against the DNA. TRBV21-1 counts as a pseudogene. The CDR3 totals 16 residues. This chain's CDR3 is CASSKGSTDFQETQYF. Here the CDR3 DNA reads TGTGCCAGCAGCAAGGGTTCTACGGACTTCCAAGAGACCCAGTACTTC.